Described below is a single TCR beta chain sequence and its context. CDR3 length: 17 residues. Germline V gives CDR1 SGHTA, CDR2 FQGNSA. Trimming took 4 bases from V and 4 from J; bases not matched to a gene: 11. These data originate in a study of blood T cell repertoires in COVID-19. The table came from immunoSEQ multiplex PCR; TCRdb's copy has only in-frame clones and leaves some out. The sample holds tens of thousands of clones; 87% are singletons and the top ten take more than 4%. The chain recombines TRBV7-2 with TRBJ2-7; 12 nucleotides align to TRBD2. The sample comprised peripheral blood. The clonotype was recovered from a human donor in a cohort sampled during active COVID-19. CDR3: CASSSRGRLAGVYEQYF. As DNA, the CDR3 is TGTGCCAGCAGCTCAAGGGGGAGACTAGCGGGAGTTTACGAGCAGTACTTC.